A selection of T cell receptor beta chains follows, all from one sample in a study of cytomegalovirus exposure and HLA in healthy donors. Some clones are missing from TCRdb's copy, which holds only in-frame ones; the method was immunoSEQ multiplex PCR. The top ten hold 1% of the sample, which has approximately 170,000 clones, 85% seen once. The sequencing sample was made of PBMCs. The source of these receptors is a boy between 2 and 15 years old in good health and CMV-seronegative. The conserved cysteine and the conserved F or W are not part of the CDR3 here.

cdr3_aa: ASSPTGRTGELF
v_call: TRBV6-5

cdr3_aa: ASSRQGAREKLF
v_call: TRBV2

cdr3_aa: ASTSGAIGDEQF
v_call: TRBV6-1

cdr3_aa: AISESGGKDYEQY
v_call: TRBV10-3

cdr3_aa: ASSVAGRGQDTQY
v_call: TRBV9

cdr3_aa: ASRRQGVSYEQY
v_call: TRBV28

cdr3_aa: AISEASGGYNEQF
v_call: TRBV10-3

cdr3_aa: ASSGTSGFILNTGELF
v_call: TRBV7-9

cdr3_aa: ASSLQRSDEKLF
v_call: TRBV18

cdr3_aa: ASSIGRNYGYT
v_call: TRBV19

cdr3_aa: ASSEKLAGVNKNIQY
v_call: TRBV6-1

cdr3_aa: ASSPSTGSTYEQY
v_call: TRBV28

cdr3_aa: ASSPGRGLDATNEKLF
v_call: TRBV11-2

cdr3_aa: SVAKGDGQPQH
v_call: TRBV29-1

cdr3_aa: ASSVAASGSRDTQY
v_call: TRBV9

cdr3_aa: ASSPRLAEETQY
v_call: TRBV27

cdr3_aa: ASTTPGGGNQPQH
v_call: TRBV19

cdr3_aa: ASSFLSQGARNQPQH
v_call: TRBV5-8

cdr3_aa: ASSLLANTEAF
v_call: TRBV28

cdr3_aa: ASSLRPRDPGELF
v_call: TRBV9

cdr3_aa: ASSSMLSGTSTRSSYNEQF
v_call: TRBV5-1

cdr3_aa: ASSFSDEQF
v_call: TRBV7-9

cdr3_aa: ASSPITRTDTRY
v_call: TRBV11-2

cdr3_aa: ASSLGGGEVNTEAF
v_call: TRBV7-2

cdr3_aa: ASSRTQDRGATGELF
v_call: TRBV11-2

cdr3_aa: ASSLTGWGGDTGELF
v_call: TRBV28